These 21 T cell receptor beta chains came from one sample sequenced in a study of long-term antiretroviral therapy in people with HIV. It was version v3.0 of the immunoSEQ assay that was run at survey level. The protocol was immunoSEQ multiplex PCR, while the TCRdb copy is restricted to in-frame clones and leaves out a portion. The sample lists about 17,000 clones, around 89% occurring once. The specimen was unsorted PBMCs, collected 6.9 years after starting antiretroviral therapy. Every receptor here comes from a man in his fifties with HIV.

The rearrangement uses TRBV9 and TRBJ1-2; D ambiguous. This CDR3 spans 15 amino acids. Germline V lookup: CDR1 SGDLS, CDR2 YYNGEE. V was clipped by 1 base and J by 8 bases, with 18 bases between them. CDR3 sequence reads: CASSVSPRAGWGYTF. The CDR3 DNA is TGTGCCAGCAGCGTAAGCCCCCGGGCGGGGTGGGGCTACACCTTC.

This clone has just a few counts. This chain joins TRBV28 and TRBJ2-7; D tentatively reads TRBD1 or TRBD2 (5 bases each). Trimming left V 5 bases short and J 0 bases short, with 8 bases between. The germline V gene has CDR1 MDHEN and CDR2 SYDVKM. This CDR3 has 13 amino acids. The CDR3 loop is CASSRDASYEQYF. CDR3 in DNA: TGTGCCAGCAGTAGGGACGCCTCCTACGAGCAGTACTTC.

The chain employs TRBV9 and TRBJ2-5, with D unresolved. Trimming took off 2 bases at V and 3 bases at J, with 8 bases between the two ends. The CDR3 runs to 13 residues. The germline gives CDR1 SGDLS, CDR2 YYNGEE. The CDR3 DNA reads TGTGCCAGCAGCGTCTCACAAGAAGAGACCCAGTACTTC. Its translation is CASSVSQEETQYF.

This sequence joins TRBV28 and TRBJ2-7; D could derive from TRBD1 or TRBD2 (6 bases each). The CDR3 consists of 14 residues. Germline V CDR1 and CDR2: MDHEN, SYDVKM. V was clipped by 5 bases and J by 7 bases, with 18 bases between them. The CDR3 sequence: CASSIGGLIGEQYF. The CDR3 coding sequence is TGTGCCAGCAGTATAGGGGGACTGATAGGAGAGCAGTACTTC. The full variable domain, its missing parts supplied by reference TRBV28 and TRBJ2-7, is DVKVTQSSRYLVKRTGEKVFLECVQDMDHENMFWYRQDPGLGLRLIYFSYDVKMKEKGDIPEGYSVSREKKERFSLILESASTNQTSMYLCASSIGGLIGEQYFGPGTRLTVT.

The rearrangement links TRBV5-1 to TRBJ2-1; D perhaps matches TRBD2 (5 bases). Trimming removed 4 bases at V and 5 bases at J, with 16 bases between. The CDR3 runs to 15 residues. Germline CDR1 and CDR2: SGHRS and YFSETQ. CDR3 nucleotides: TGCGCCAGCAGCACGACTCCGGACTGGAACAATGAGCAGTTCTTC. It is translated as CASSTTPDWNNEQFF.

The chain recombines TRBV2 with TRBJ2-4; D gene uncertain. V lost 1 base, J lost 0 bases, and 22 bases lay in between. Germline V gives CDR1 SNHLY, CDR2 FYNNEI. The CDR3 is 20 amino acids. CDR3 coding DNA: TGTGCCAGCAGTGAAGGTCAAACGGGTTCCTACGTCCTAGCCAAAAACATTCAGTACTTC. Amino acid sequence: CASSEGQTGSYVLAKNIQYF.

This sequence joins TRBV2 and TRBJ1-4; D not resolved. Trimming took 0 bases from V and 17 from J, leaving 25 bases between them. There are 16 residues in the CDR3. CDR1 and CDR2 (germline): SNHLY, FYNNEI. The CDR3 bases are TGTGCCAGCAGTGAAGCGTCGCGGTTAAGCGCTTTGGCTTCTTTTTTT. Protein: CASSEASRLSALASFF.

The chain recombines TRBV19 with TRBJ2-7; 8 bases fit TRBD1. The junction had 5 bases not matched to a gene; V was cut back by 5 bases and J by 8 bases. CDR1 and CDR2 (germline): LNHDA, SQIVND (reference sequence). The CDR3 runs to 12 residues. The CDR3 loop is CASSVGQGQQYF. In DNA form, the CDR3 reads TGTGCCAGTAGTGTCGGACAGGGCCAGCAGTACTTC.

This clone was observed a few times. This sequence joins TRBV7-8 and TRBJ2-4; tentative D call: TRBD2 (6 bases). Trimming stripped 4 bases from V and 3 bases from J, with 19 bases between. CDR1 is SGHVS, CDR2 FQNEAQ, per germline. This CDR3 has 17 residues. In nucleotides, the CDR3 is TGTGCCAGCAGCTCCAGGTCAGGAGGGTTTGGCAAAAACATTCAGTACTTC. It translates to CASSSRSGGFGKNIQYF. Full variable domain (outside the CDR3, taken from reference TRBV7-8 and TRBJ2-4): GAGVSQSPRYKVAKRGQDVALRCDPISGHVSLFWYQQALGQGPEFLTYFQNEAQLDKSGLPSDRFFAERPEGSVSTLKIQRTQQEDSAVYLCASSSRSGGFGKNIQYFGAGTRLSVL.

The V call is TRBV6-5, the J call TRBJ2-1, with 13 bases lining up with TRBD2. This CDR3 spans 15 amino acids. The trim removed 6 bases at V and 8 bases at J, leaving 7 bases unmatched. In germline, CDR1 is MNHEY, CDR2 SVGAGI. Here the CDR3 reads CASSLRLAGGHEQFF. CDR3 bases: TGTGCCAGCAGCCTACGACTAGCGGGAGGCCATGAGCAGTTCTTC.

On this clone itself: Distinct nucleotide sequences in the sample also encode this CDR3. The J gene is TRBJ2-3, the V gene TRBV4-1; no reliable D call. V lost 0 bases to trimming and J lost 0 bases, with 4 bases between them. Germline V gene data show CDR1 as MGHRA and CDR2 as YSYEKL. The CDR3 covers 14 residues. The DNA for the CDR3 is TGCGCCAGCAGCCAAGATCGGAGCACAGATACGCAGTATTTT. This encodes CASSQDRSTDTQYF.

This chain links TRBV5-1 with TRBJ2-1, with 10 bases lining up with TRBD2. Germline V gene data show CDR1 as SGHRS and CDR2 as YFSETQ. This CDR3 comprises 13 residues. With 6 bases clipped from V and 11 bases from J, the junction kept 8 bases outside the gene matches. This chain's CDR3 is CASTDTSGMKQFF. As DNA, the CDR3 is TGCGCCAGCACCGATACTAGCGGGATGAAGCAGTTCTTC.

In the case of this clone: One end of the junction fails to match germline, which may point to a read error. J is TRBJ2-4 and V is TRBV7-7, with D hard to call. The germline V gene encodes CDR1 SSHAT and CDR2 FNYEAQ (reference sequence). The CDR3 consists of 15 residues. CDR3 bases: TGTGCTAGCAGCTTTGACGGCTTAGCCAAAAACATTCAGTACTTC. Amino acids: CASSFDGLAKNIQYF. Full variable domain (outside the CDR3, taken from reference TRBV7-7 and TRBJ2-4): GAGVSQSPRYKVTKRGQDVTLRCDPISSHATLYWYQQALGQGPEFLTYFNYEAQPDKSGLPSDRFSAERPEGSISTLTIQRTEQRDSAMYRCASSFDGLAKNIQYFGAGTRLSVL.

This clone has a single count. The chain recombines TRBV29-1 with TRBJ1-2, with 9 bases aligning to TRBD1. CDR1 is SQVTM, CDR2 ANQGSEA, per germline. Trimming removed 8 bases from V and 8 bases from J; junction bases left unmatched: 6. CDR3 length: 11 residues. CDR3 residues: CSSRQGEGYTF. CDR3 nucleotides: TGCAGCTCTAGACAGGGGGAAGGCTACACCTTC.

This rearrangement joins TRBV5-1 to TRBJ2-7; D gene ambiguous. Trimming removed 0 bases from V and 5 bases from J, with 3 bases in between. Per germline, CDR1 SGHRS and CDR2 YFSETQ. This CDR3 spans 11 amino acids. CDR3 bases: TGCGCCAGCAGCTTGGGGAACGAGCAGTACTTC. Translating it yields CASSLGNEQYF.

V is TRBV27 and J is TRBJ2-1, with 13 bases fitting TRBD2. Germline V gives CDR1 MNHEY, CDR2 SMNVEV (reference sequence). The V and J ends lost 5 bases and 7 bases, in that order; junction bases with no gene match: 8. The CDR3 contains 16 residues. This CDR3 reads CASSLRTSGRSNEQFF. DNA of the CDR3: TGTGCCAGCAGTCTCCGGACTAGCGGGAGATCGAATGAGCAGTTCTTC.

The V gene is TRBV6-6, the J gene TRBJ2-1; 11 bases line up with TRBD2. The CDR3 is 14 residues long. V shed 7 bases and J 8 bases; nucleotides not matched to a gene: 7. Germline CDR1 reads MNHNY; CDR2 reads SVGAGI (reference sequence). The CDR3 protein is CASTLAGGGDEQFF. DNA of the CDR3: TGTGCCAGCACCCTAGCGGGGGGCGGGGATGAGCAGTTCTTC.

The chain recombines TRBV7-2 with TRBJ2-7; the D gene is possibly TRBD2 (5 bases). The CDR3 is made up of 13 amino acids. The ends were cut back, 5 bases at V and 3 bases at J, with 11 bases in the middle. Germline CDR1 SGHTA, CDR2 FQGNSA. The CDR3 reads CASSPGNDYEQYF. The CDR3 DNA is TGTGCCAGCAGCCCCGGGAATGACTACGAGCAGTACTTC.

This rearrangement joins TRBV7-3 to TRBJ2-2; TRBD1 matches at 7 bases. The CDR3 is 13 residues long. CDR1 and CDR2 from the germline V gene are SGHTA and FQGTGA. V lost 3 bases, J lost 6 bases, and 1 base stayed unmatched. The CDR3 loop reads CASSFQGAGELFF. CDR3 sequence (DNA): TGTGCCAGCAGCTTTCAGGGGGCCGGGGAGCTGTTTTTT.

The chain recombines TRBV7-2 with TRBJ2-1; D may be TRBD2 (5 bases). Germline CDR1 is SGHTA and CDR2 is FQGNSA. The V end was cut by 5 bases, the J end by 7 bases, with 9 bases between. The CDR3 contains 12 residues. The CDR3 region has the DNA TGTGCCAGCAGCGTTAGGACTAATGAGCAGTTCTTC. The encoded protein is CASSVRTNEQFF.

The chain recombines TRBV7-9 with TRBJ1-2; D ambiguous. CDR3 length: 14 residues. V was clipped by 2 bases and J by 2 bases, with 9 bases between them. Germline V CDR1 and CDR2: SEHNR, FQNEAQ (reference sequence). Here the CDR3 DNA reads TGTGCCAGCAGCTTATATCCAGCCAACTATGGCTACACCTTC. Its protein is CASSLYPANYGYTF.